This T cell receptor beta chain was observed in a study of T cells in Graves' hyperthyroidism and ophthalmopathy. Study-wide points: The model identified upcoming ophthalmopathy a median approximately six months ahead of onset.

There are 15 residues in the CDR3. Per the germline V gene, CDR1 is KGHDR and CDR2 is SFDVKD. The V gene lost 1 base and the J gene lost 4 bases, with 13 bases spanning the gap. A note on this clonotype: What it binds is unknown.

Exclusion criteria comprised uncontrolled infection, other autoimmune disease, pregnancy or lactation. Every diagnosis used clinical symptoms, serum thyroxine and TRAb, thyroid ultrasound and orbital computed tomography. Amplification targeted TCR beta CDR3 regions from RNA transcripts. Using the HTBI primer set, a first-round RT-PCR was run on the TCR CDR3. TCRdb itself ran the multiplex PCR reads through MiXCR, one entry per CDR3 protein. Of some 300,000 distinct CDR3 sequences in the sample, around a fifth were seen once. The chain couples TRBV24-1 to TRBJ2-7, with D uncertain. The sample was blood. The receptor's source is a man aged 50-60 years with Graves' ophthalmopathy. CDR3 coding DNA: TGTGCCACCAGTGATTTTCGGGCAGGTGGTTACGAGCAGTACTTC. Protein sequence: CATSDFRAGGYEQYF.